The 6 T cell receptor beta chains given below trace back to one sample, sequenced in a study of vaccination and CD4 T cells after COVID-19. Sequenced with the Oncomine TCR Beta short-read assay was DNA taken from cultured CD4+ T cells. In TCRdb, the PCR reads were re-called with MiXCR into one record per CDR3 protein. The sample yields 9,000 to 9,500 distinct CDR3 sequences, roughly 32% seen once. Regarding treatment: roughly 11-day PBMC culture with coronavirus spike peptide pools or control peptides (ViraFEST assay). Before the COVID-19 pandemic (2011-2018), CD4+ T cells were obtained from the unexposed donor. The antigens these receptors bind are not known. The sequencing input was CD4+ T cells from blood, cultured in vitro. The receptors stem from a human donor in good health.

This clonotype was observed a few times. The chain links TRBV29-1 to TRBJ1-5; D call uncertain. V was shortened by 6 bases and J by 0 bases, with 9 bases between the two germline ends. Germline loops: CDR1 SQVTM, CDR2 ANQGSEA. The length of the CDR3 is 13 residues. The DNA for the CDR3 is TGCAGCGTGACGGTAAATAGCAATCAGCCCCAGCATTTT. As protein: CSVTVNSNQPQHF.

This clonotype was counted between two and nine times. Compared with germline, one end of the junction differs, possibly owing to a read error. The chain links TRBV20-1 to TRBJ1-1, with D perhaps TRBD1 (5 bases). Germline V lookup: CDR1 DFQATT, CDR2 SNEGSKA (reference sequence). This CDR3 region has 15 residues. CDR3 nucleotide sequence: TGCAGTGCCAGAGTTCAGGGTTACACAAACACTGAAGCTTTCTTT. It encodes CSARVQGYTNTEAFF.

V usage is TRBV7-8 and J usage is TRBJ1-6, with a tentative D call TRBD1 (5 bases). Germline loops: CDR1 SGHVS, CDR2 FQNEAQ. The CDR3 is 15 residues long. V lost 4 bases and J lost 11, with 18 bases in between. The CDR3 here is CASSYGTAQFTPLHF. The DNA for the CDR3 is TGTGCCAGCAGCTACGGGACCGCCCAATTCACACCCCTCCACTTT.

This clonotype was observed a handful of times. The V call is TRBV29-1, the J call TRBJ1-1, with D possibly matching TRBD1 (6 bases). The CDR3 extends over 12 amino acids. Germline-derived CDR1 and CDR2 are SQVTM and ANQGSEA. V lost 6 bases to trimming and J lost 2 bases, with 10 bases between them. The CDR3 is CSVYRVNTEAFF. The CDR3 DNA follows: TGCAGCGTCTACAGGGTAAACACTGAAGCTTTCTTT.

The chain links TRBV19 to TRBJ1-5; the D gene is possibly TRBD1 (5 bases). This CDR3 contains 15 residues. V lost 10 bases to trimming and J lost 0 bases, with 16 bases between them. Germline loops: CDR1 LNHDA, CDR2 SQIVND (reference sequence). The CDR3 loop is CATKGPGPSNQPQHF. DNA for the CDR3: TGTGCCACCAAGGGACCGGGGCCTAGCAATCAGCCCCAGCATTTT.

There are a few counts of this clonotype. The V gene is TRBV20-1, the J gene TRBJ1-2; the D is unclear. The CDR3 spans 13 residues. CDR1 and CDR2 from the germline V gene are DFQATT and SNEGSKA (reference sequence). V gave up 5 bases and J gave up 1 base, with 11 bases separating them. The CDR3 nucleotides read TGCAGTGCTTTGGGTGGGGTTAACTATGGCTACACCTTC. It translates to CSALGGVNYGYTF.